This is a list of T cell receptor beta chains from one sample in a study of blood T cell repertoires in COVID-19. Clones were read by immunoSEQ multiplex PCR, and TCRdb kept only the in-frame ones, dropping some. The table lists about 180,000 clones, roughly nine tenths of them singletons. What was sequenced was peripheral blood. Receptors originate from a woman aged 25 to 45 with active or convalescent COVID-19. Each CDR3 is given with its conserved first and last residue. The D gene is left open where the match is weak.

V: TRBV6-5
J: TRBJ1-1
D: -
CDR3: CASSYYGGTEAFF
DNA: TGTGCCAGCAGTTACTACGGGGGCACTGAAGCTTTCTTT

V: TRBV28
J: TRBJ1-5
D: -
CDR3: CASRSGGYQPQHF
DNA: TGTGCCAGCAGGAGCGGTGGGTATCAGCCCCAGCATTTT

V: TRBV5-1
J: TRBJ2-1
D: TRBD2
CDR3: CASGLAPYNEQFF
DNA: TGCGCCAGCGGACTAGCGCCTTACAATGAGCAGTTCTTC

V: TRBV6-5
J: TRBJ1-5
D: TRBD1
CDR3: CASSLDRDSNQPQHF
DNA: TGTGCCAGCAGCCTTGACAGGGACAGCAATCAGCCCCAGCATTTT

V: TRBV27
J: TRBJ2-7
D: -
CDR3: CASSLGSAYEQYF
DNA: TGTGCCAGCAGCCTAGGGAGTGCCTACGAGCAGTACTTC

V: TRBV29-1
J: TRBJ1-1
D: -
CDR3: CSGGLAGSEAFF
DNA: TGCAGCGGGGGACTGGCGGGGTCTGAAGCTTTCTTT

V: TRBV2
J: TRBJ2-1
D: TRBD2
CDR3: CAAMRLANNEQFF
DNA: TGTGCCGCAATGAGACTAGCGAACAATGAGCAGTTCTTC

V: TRBV5-6
J: TRBJ1-1
D: TRBD1
CDR3: CASSLEQGPTEAFF
DNA: TGTGCCAGCAGCTTGGAACAGGGGCCCACTGAAGCTTTCTTT

V: TRBV15
J: TRBJ2-5
D: -
CDR3: CATSRDSSGLMETQYF
DNA: TGTGCCACCAGCAGAGATTCGTCAGGGTTGATGGAGACCCAGTACTTC

V: TRBV21-1
J: TRBJ1-5
D: -
CDR3: CASTQRAGQPQHF
DNA: TGTGCCAGCACCCAGAGGGCGGGCCAGCCCCAGCATTTT

V: TRBV13
J: TRBJ1-5
D: TRBD1
CDR3: CASSATGVSGQPQHF
DNA: TGTGCCAGCAGCGCCACAGGGGTAAGCGGTCAGCCCCAGCATTTT

V: TRBV10-2
J: TRBJ2-7
D: TRBD1
CDR3: CPRTTTGGFYEQYF
DNA: TGCCCCCGCACCACGACAGGGGGGTTCTACGAGCAGTACTTC

V: TRBV28
J: TRBJ1-4
D: -
CDR3: CASSPDRSTNEKLFF
DNA: TGTGCCAGCAGTCCGGACAGATCAACTAATGAAAAACTGTTTTTT

V: TRBV7-9
J: TRBJ1-3
D: -
CDR3: CASSLRDNPGNTIYF
DNA: TGTGCCAGCAGCTTAAGGGACAACCCTGGAAACACCATATATTTT

V: TRBV9
J: TRBJ2-2
D: TRBD2
CDR3: CASSVEGLAGGPNTGELFF
DNA: TGTGCCAGCAGCGTAGAAGGACTAGCGGGGGGGCCAAACACCGGGGAGCTGTTTTTT

V: TRBV7-9
J: TRBJ2-5
D: -
CDR3: CASSLGRLSGFQETQYF
DNA: TGTGCCAGCAGCTTAGGTCGGCTATCAGGGTTCCAAGAGACCCAGTACTTC